The 32 T cell receptor beta chains below come from one sample, sequenced in a study of blood T cell repertoires in COVID-19. The method was immunoSEQ multiplex PCR; TCRdb's version includes in-frame clones alone and lacks a portion of them. The top ten hold about 5.6% of the sample, which has some 200,000 clones, 82% seen once. What was sequenced was peripheral blood. Source of these receptors: a woman between 65 and 79 years old with COVID-19, enrolled during active disease.

The chain carries TRBV2 and TRBJ1-1; TRBD1 aligns across 7 bases. This CDR3 contains 15 residues. The ends lost 3 bases at V and 0 bases at J; junction bases unmatched: 4. CDR1 is SNHLY and CDR2 is FYNNEI in the germline V gene. CDR3 in DNA: TGTGCCAGCAGTGAGCAGGGACAGCTGAACACTGAAGCTTTCTTT. This codes for CASSEQGQLNTEAFF.

This clone was seen more than once but under ten times. This chain uses TRBV2 with TRBJ2-1, with 9 bases that match TRBD2. The V gene end was trimmed by 6 bases and the J gene end by 2 bases; junction bases not matched to a gene: 5. This CDR3 contains 15 residues. CDR1 SNHLY and CDR2 FYNNEI come from the germline V gene. CDR3: CASRVAGEAYNEQFF. CDR3 sequence (DNA): TGTGCCAGCAGGGTAGCGGGAGAGGCCTACAATGAGCAGTTCTTC.

The chain combines TRBV28 with TRBJ2-7; TRBD1 matches at 11 bases. The germline V gene has CDR1 MDHEN and CDR2 SYDVKM. With 5 bases clipped from V and 2 bases from J, the junction kept 5 bases outside the gene matches. The CDR3 runs 15 residues. Written as DNA, the CDR3 is TGTGCCAGCAGTACGGGGACAGGGGGACCCTACGAGCAGTACTTC. Its translation: CASSTGTGGPYEQYF.

The V call is TRBV3-1 (or the pseudogene TRBV3-2), the J call TRBJ1-5, with D possibly TRBD1 on 6 matching bases. The germline gives CDR1 LGHDT, CDR2 YNNKEL (reference sequence). Trimming shortened V by 4 bases and J by 3 bases, and 13 bases separated the two germline ends. This CDR3 contains 15 residues. The chain's CDR3 is CASSPGRGINQPQHF. The CDR3 DNA reads TGTGCCAGCAGCCCGGGGAGGGGGATCAATCAGCCCCAGCATTTT.

The rearrangement links TRBV3-1 (or the pseudogene TRBV3-2) to TRBJ1-1, with D perhaps matching TRBD1 (5 bases). This CDR3 contains 16 residues. Germline V lookup: CDR1 LGHDT, CDR2 YNNKEL (reference sequence). Trimming removed 2 bases from V and 0 bases from J, with 13 bases in between. As DNA, the CDR3 is TGTGCCAGCAGCCAACTACAGGCAGCAGTGAACACTGAAGCTTTCTTT. It translates to CASSQLQAAVNTEAFF.

The chain links TRBV7-8 to TRBJ2-7, with 10 bases lining up with TRBD2. The germline CDR1 and CDR2 sequences are SGHVS and FQNEAQ. CDR3 length equals 16 residues. V was pared by 3 bases and J by 0 bases, with 5 bases of the junction left unmatched. CDR3 nucleotide sequence: TGTGCCAGCAGCTTCCCTAGCGGGGGTAGCTCCTACGAGCAGTACTTC. The encoded protein is CASSFPSGGSSYEQYF.

The chain has TRBV5-1 and TRBJ1-6; 7 bases are shared with TRBD1. V lost 5 bases, J lost 3 bases, and 8 bases stayed unmatched. The length of the CDR3 is 16 residues. The germline CDR1 and CDR2 sequences are SGHRS and YFSETQ. This chain's CDR3 is CASRPVTGVYNSPLHF. The CDR3 nucleotides are TGCGCCAGCAGGCCGGTCACAGGGGTCTATAATTCACCCCTCCACTTT.

CDR3 nucleotide sequence: TGTGCCTGGAAGCTTAGGACTAGCGCCAATGAGCAGTTCTTC. It yields the protein CAWKLRTSANEQFF. This sequence joins TRBV30 and TRBJ2-1, with TRBD2 identical over 9 bases. Trimming removed 4 bases from V and 6 bases from J; junction bases left unmatched: 7. CDR1 and CDR2 (germline): GTSNPN, SVGIG (reference sequence). This CDR3 is 14 amino acids long. The variable domain in full, completed from reference TRBV30 and TRBJ2-1, reads SQTIHQWPATLVQPVGSPLSLECTVEGTSNPNLYWYRQAAGRGLQLLFYSVGIGQISSEVPQNLSASRPQDRQFILSSKKLLLSDSGFYLCAWKLRTSANEQFFGPGTRLTVL.

This rearrangement joins TRBV27 to TRBJ1-2; D possibly corresponds to TRBD1 (5 bases). V dropped 5 bases and J dropped 5 bases, with 12 bases sitting between them. From germline, CDR1 is MNHEY and CDR2 SMNVEV (reference sequence). This CDR3 spans 13 amino acids. The CDR3, as DNA: TGTGCCAGCAGTGTTGACAGAAATTATGGCTACACCTTC. Protein product: CASSVDRNYGYTF.

V usage is TRBV19 and J usage is TRBJ1-3; no clear D. The length of the CDR3 is 15 residues. V dropped 3 bases and J dropped 0 bases, with 9 bases sitting between them. Germline V gene lookup returns CDR1 LNHDA and CDR2 SQIVND (reference sequence). DNA for the CDR3: TGTGCCAGTAGTATGGAGGGAACCTCTGGAAACACCATATATTTT. Encoded protein: CASSMEGTSGNTIYF.

This clone was found many times. The chain recombines TRBV14 with TRBJ2-3; possibly TRBD2 for D (5 bases). V was clipped by 4 bases and J by 6 bases, with 11 bases between them. From germline, CDR1 is SGHDN and CDR2 FVKESK. The CDR3 has 13 residues. The CDR3 is CASSPFLADTQYF. The CDR3 coding sequence is TGTGCCAGCAGCCCCTTTTTAGCGGATACGCAGTATTTT.

The V gene is TRBV7-2, the J gene TRBJ2-7; TRBD1 matches at 7 bases. Germline loops: CDR1 SGHTA, CDR2 FQGNSA. The trim removed 1 base at V and 0 bases at J, leaving 3 bases unmatched. The CDR3 length is 15 residues. This CDR3 is CASSLGQGLSYEQYF. Written as DNA, the CDR3 is TGTGCCAGCAGCTTAGGACAGGGTCTCTCCTACGAGCAGTACTTC.

The chain links TRBV24-1 to TRBJ1-1, with TRBD1 as a possible D gene (6 bases). There are 13 residues in the CDR3. V was cut by 3 bases and J by 8 bases, with 12 bases left in between. CDR1 and CDR2 from the germline V gene are KGHDR and SFDVKD. The CDR3 here is CATSDLDRREAFF. The CDR3 DNA follows: TGTGCCACCAGTGATCTGGACAGAAGGGAAGCTTTCTTT.

V gene TRBV28 combines with J gene TRBJ2-1; tentatively, D is TRBD1 (5 bases). Germline V lookup: CDR1 MDHEN, CDR2 SYDVKM. Trimming removed 5 bases from V and 8 bases from J, with 10 bases in between. This CDR3 has 12 amino acids. DNA of the CDR3: TGTGCCAGCAGTGTAACAGGCTATGAGCAGTTCTTC. Its protein product is CASSVTGYEQFF.

CDR3 sequence (DNA): TGTGCCAGTAGCAAACAGGGCGGTAACTATGGCTACACCTTC. It is translated as CASSKQGGNYGYTF. This chain joins TRBV19 and TRBJ1-2, with a tentative D call TRBD1 (6 bases). Germline V lookup: CDR1 LNHDA, CDR2 SQIVND (reference sequence). V gave up 6 bases and J gave up 1 base, with 12 bases separating them. The CDR3 length is 14 residues.

This clone has a handful of counts. J is TRBJ1-4 and V is TRBV19; TRBD1 might be the D (6 bases). Germline lookup yields CDR1 LNHDA and CDR2 SQIVND (reference sequence). The V end lost 7 bases, the J end lost 2 bases, and 8 bases lay between the germline ends. The CDR3 is 13 amino acids. CDR3: CASNRATNEKLFF. Here the CDR3 DNA reads TGTGCCAGTAACAGGGCGACTAATGAAAAACTGTTTTTT.

The chain combines TRBV5-1 with TRBJ2-5; TRBD2 might be the D (6 bases). Germline values: CDR1 SGHRS, CDR2 YFSETQ. Between the trimmed V and J ends, which lost 4 bases and 5 bases, there was a span of 15 bases. The length of the CDR3 is 14 residues. The CDR3 DNA sequence: TGCGCCAGCAGCCGGGACGGAGGGATGGAGACCCAGTACTTC. It is translated as CASSRDGGMETQYF.

The chain recombines TRBV10-3 with TRBJ2-6, with 10 nucleotides matching TRBD1. Germline V gene data show CDR1 as ENHRY and CDR2 as SYGVKD. The CDR3 runs to 18 residues. The V segment lost 4 bases and the J segment 0 bases; nucleotides outside the gene matches: 6. Written as DNA, the CDR3 is TGTGCCATCAGTGCGGGACAGGGGTTCTACTCTGGGGCCAACGTCCTGACTTTC. Its translation: CAISAGQGFYSGANVLTF.

The chain is built from TRBV14 and TRBJ1-2; 8 bases line up with TRBD1. The CDR3 contains 14 residues. CDR1 and CDR2 (germline): SGHDN, FVKESK. V lost 4 bases, J lost 5 bases, and 6 bases stayed unmatched. The CDR3: CASSPQGGYYGYTF. DNA for the CDR3: TGTGCCAGCAGCCCACAGGGGGGATATTATGGCTACACCTTC.

The chain uses TRBV24-1 and TRBJ1-2; D is perhaps TRBD1 (5 bases). The V end lost 4 bases, the J end lost 8 bases, and 16 bases lay between the germline ends. The CDR3 runs to 14 residues. The germline gives CDR1 KGHDR, CDR2 SFDVKD. CDR3 region: CATSDAGPPAGYTF. CDR3 DNA sequence: TGTGCCACCAGTGACGCGGGGCCCCCGGCCGGCTACACCTTC.

V and J are TRBV12-3 or TRBV12-4 and TRBJ1-2; D call uncertain. CDR3 length: 12 residues. V gave up 5 bases and J gave up 1 base, with 5 bases separating them. In DNA form, the CDR3 reads TGTGCCAGCAGTCTACTTAACTATGGCTACACCTTC. Protein sequence: CASSLLNYGYTF.

The gene calls are TRBV5-1 and TRBJ1-2; 8 positions match TRBD1. After removal of 4 bases from V and 4 bases from J, the junction contained 18 bases not matched to a gene. Germline-derived CDR1 and CDR2 are SGHRS and YFSETQ. The length of the CDR3 is 18 residues. CDR3 bases: TGCGCCAGCAGCAGAGTGGGAACCATACAGGGGGAATCCTATGGCTACACCTTC. Protein sequence: CASSRVGTIQGESYGYTF.

The chain couples TRBV7-2 to TRBJ1-1; D ambiguous. Germline values: CDR1 SGHTA, CDR2 FQGNSA. V was clipped by 4 bases and J by 1 base, with 10 bases between them. CDR3 length equals 14 residues. CDR3 in DNA: TGTGCCAGCAGCTCCTTCAGAGGGAACACTGAAGCTTTCTTT. This encodes CASSSFRGNTEAFF.

The J gene is TRBJ2-1, the V gene TRBV7-2; 8 bases align to TRBD2. V dropped 5 bases and J dropped 1; count of bases not matched to a gene: 4. The CDR3 runs to 15 residues. Germline V CDR1 and CDR2: SGHTA, FQGNSA. The CDR3 here is CASSPGGQSYNEQFF. In nucleotides, the CDR3 is TGTGCCAGCAGCCCGGGAGGGCAATCCTACAATGAGCAGTTCTTC.

This clone has only one observation. This sequence joins TRBV10-3 and TRBJ1-2, with D perhaps matching TRBD1 (6 bases). CDR3 length: 14 residues. Germline CDR1 is ENHRY and CDR2 is SYGVKD. Trimming shortened V by 2 bases and J by 7 bases, and 14 bases separated the two germline ends. CDR3: CAISEVPGAGGYTF. The CDR3 bases are TGTGCCATCAGTGAGGTCCCAGGGGCGGGTGGCTACACCTTC.

V is TRBV18 and J is TRBJ2-1, with 10 positions matching TRBD2. CDR3 size: 15 residues. Germline V gene sequence: CDR1 KGHSH, CDR2 LQKENI. With 1 base clipped from V and 7 bases from J, the junction kept 4 bases outside the gene matches. The CDR3 spells CASSPLAGGGNEQFF. CDR3 DNA sequence: TGTGCCAGCTCACCACTAGCGGGAGGAGGGAATGAGCAGTTCTTC.

The V call is TRBV10-3, the J call TRBJ2-7, with 7 nucleotides matching TRBD2. Unmatched junction bases numbered 16, after V lost 4 bases and J lost 7 bases. CDR1 is ENHRY, CDR2 SYGVKD, per germline. This CDR3 is built from 16 residues. The CDR3, as DNA: TGTGCCATCAGTGGAGGTGGGAGGGCACTTATTGAGGAGCAGTACTTC. Translating gives CAISGGGRALIEEQYF.

The rearrangement links TRBV7-2 to TRBJ2-3; D is possibly TRBD2 (6 bases). V lost 0 bases, J lost 0 bases, and 16 bases lay in between. The germline V gene has CDR1 SGHTA and CDR2 FQGNSA. The CDR3 loop spans 18 amino acids. CDR3: CASSLALAYETSTDTQYF. The CDR3 DNA reads TGTGCCAGCAGCTTAGCACTAGCATATGAGACGAGCACAGATACGCAGTATTTT.

The chain links TRBV10-3 to TRBJ2-3; 9 bases are a match to TRBD2. The ends lost 3 bases at V and 4 bases at J; junction bases unmatched: 5. The length of the CDR3 is 15 residues. The germline V gene has CDR1 ENHRY and CDR2 SYGVKD. As DNA, the CDR3 is TGTGCCATCAGTGATATTGCGGGAGGGGCAGATACGCAGTATTTT. It specifies CAISDIAGGADTQYF.

The CDR3 DNA is TGTGCCAGCAGCGCCAGGACTAGCCCGAACACCGGGGAGCTGTTTTTT. It specifies CASSARTSPNTGELFF. The rearrangement uses TRBV9 and TRBJ2-2; 8 bases are shared with TRBD2. J lost 0 bases, V lost 3 bases, and 4 bases had no gene match. The CDR3 sequence is 16 residues long. Germline V gene lookup returns CDR1 SGDLS and CDR2 YYNGEE.

The V call is TRBV5-1, the J call TRBJ2-7; D is perhaps TRBD1 (7 bases). CDR1 is SGHRS, CDR2 YFSETQ, per germline. The V and J ends lost 0 bases and 0 bases respectively, with 19 bases between them. This CDR3 has 18 amino acids. The CDR3 DNA sequence: TGCGCCAGCAGCTTGGGAATTGGAGGGGGCCAGGGCTCCTACGAGCAGTACTTC. This encodes CASSLGIGGGQGSYEQYF.

CDR3 bases: TGTGCCAGCAGCCGTGGGACTATTTACGAGCAGTACTTC. Its translation: CASSRGTIYEQYF. The chain carries TRBV5-4 and TRBJ2-7; TRBD2 aligns across 7 bases. Germline V lookup: CDR1 SGHNT, CDR2 YYREEE (reference sequence). The CDR3 is 13 residues long. Trimming removed 4 bases from V and 4 bases from J; junction bases left unmatched: 5.